This record concerns one TCR beta chain sequence. Its target is not known. Trimming took 5 bases from V and 3 from J; bases not matched to a gene: 6. The CDR3 has 17 amino acids. Germline V gives CDR1 KGHDR, CDR2 SFDVKD. The data derive from a study of Ad26.COV2.S vaccination and SARS-CoV-2 variants. Study context: The donor was enrolled in the Ad26.COV2.S arm of the COV1001 trial.

Documented treatment: roughly 18 received Ad26.COV2.S at low or high dose, single or two shots; about 5 received placebo; per-sample allocation not given. Vaccine and placebo recipients were sampled on day 63 after the first injection. Recruitment in Boston yielded a donor of adult age, 18-55 years. Using immunoSEQ multiplex PCR, the repertoire was profiled, and TCRdb retains in-frame clones only, with some absent. The sample carries some 480,000 clones, roughly 87% recorded once. Study-level findings and limits: The breadth of spike-specific CD8+ and CD4+ T cell responses after vaccination was reportedly substantial.

The chain has TRBV24-1 and TRBJ2-2; TRBD2 agrees at 12 bases. The sequence came from a person between 18 and 65 years old who received the Ad26.COV2.S COVID-19 vaccine or a placebo. The sequencing used peripheral blood, collected in a trial of Ad26.COV2.S vaccine versus placebo. CDR3 DNA sequence: TGTGCCACCAGTGTGGGACTAGCGGGTAGTTACACCGGGGAGCTGTTTTTT. Protein product: CATSVGLAGSYTGELFF.